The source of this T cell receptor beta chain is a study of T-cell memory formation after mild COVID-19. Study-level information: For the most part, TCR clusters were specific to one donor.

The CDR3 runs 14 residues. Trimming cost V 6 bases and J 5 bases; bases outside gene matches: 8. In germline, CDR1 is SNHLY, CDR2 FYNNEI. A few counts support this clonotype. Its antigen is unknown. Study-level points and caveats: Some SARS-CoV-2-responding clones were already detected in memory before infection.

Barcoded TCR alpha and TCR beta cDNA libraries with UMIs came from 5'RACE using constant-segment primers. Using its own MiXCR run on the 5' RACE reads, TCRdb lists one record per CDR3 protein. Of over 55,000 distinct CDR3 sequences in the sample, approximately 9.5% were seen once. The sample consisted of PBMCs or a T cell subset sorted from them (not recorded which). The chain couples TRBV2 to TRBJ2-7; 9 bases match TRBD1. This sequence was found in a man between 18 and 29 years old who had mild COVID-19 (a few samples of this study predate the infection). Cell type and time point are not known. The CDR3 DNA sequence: TGTGCCAGCAGGGGAGGACAGGGGACGGACGAGCAGTACTTC. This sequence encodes CASRGGQGTDEQYF.